The 26 T cell receptor beta chains in this list originate from one sample, sequenced in a study of early T cells in non-severe SARS-CoV-2 infection. TCRdb reprocessed the 5' RACE reads with MiXCR, giving one entry per CDR3 protein. The sample holds roughly 100,000 distinct CDR3 sequences; around 13% are singletons and the top ten take roughly 6.3%. Sequencing used whole blood. The source of these receptors is an adult who was a healthcare worker with PCR-confirmed SARS-CoV-2 infection or an uninfected control (not recorded which).

This clonotype occurred a few times. The chain carries TRBV20-1 and TRBJ1-5, with a possible D match to TRBD1 (5 bases). There are 12 residues in the CDR3. Germline values: CDR1 DFQATT, CDR2 SNEGSKA (reference sequence). V was shortened by 6 bases and J by 4 bases, with 10 bases between the two germline ends. The CDR3, as DNA: TGCAGTGCAAGTACAGGAAATCAGCCCCAGCATTTT. This translates into CSASTGNQPQHF.

This clonotype was counted many times. CDR3: CASRPGDEAFF. CDR3 DNA sequence: TGTGCCAGCAGACCAGGAGATGAAGCTTTCTTT. The V gene is TRBV7-9, the J gene TRBJ1-1; D ambiguous. CDR3 size: 11 residues. Per germline, CDR1 SEHNR and CDR2 FQNEAQ (reference sequence). The V end was cut by 6 bases, the J end by 7 bases, with 9 bases between.

The table lists this clonotype with many counts. This chain links TRBV3-1 with TRBJ1-2; D call uncertain. Deletions cut 1 base from V and 6 bases from J, with 9 bases between. The CDR3 has 13 amino acids. In germline, CDR1 is LGHDT, CDR2 YNNKEL (reference sequence). The CDR3 DNA reads TGTGCCAGCAGCCAAGGAGCAGTTAATGGCTACACCTTC. Its translation: CASSQGAVNGYTF.

The chain has TRBV7-9 and TRBJ1-4; D gene unclear. V lost 6 bases, J lost 5 bases, and 16 bases lay in between. The CDR3 sequence is 15 residues long. Germline lookup yields CDR1 SEHNR and CDR2 FQNEAQ (reference sequence). The CDR3 DNA sequence: TGTGCCAGCAGTTCCGAAATGAGTAAGAATGAAAAACTGTTTTTT. This sequence encodes CASSSEMSKNEKLFF.

The J gene is TRBJ2-3, the V gene TRBV4-3, with 10 bases fitting TRBD2. The V segment lost 0 bases and the J segment 2 bases; nucleotides outside the gene matches: 8. This CDR3 is built from 18 residues. Germline assignment: CDR1 LGHNA and CDR2 YSLEER. In nucleotides, the CDR3 is TGCGCCAGCAGCCAAGATCATCTAGCGGGAGCGTTCACAGATACGCAGTATTTT. It specifies CASSQDHLAGAFTDTQYF.

V gene TRBV11-2 combines with J gene TRBJ1-1, with D maybe TRBD1 (5 bases). V lost 5 bases and J lost 4, with 17 bases in between. CDR1 and CDR2 from the germline V gene are SGHAT and FQNNGV. The CDR3 runs 15 residues. In nucleotides, the CDR3 is TGTGCCAGCAGCCGAATAAGGGGTTTCGTCACTGAAGCTTTCTTT. It yields the protein CASSRIRGFVTEAFF.

This chain links TRBV3-1 with TRBJ1-2; D is undetermined. The V gene's germline CDR1 is LGHDT and CDR2 YNNKEL (reference sequence). The V and J ends lost 2 bases and 5 bases respectively, with 6 bases between them. This CDR3 region has 12 residues. CDR3 protein: CASSQRGYGYTF. CDR3 sequence (DNA): TGTGCCAGCAGCCAACGAGGTTATGGCTACACCTTC.

The rearrangement uses TRBV29-1 and TRBJ1-1, with 11 bases aligning to TRBD1. The germline V gene encodes CDR1 SQVTM and CDR2 ANQGSEA. The J segment lost 3 bases and the V segment lost 6 bases, leaving 3 bases of the junction unmatched. This CDR3 region has 13 residues. DNA for the CDR3: TGCAGCGTGGTGGGACAGGGGGACACTGAAGCTTTCTTT. It encodes CSVVGQGDTEAFF.

This sequence joins TRBV29-1 and TRBJ2-7, with 8 bases aligning to TRBD1. This CDR3 has 11 residues. The germline gives CDR1 SQVTM, CDR2 ANQGSEA. V was clipped by 8 bases and J by 6 bases; unmatched bases: 6. The CDR3, as DNA: TGCAGCACCGGACAGGGAAGCGAGCAGTACTTC. It specifies CSTGQGSEQYF.

The table lists this clonotype with a few counts. This rearrangement joins TRBV7-8 to TRBJ2-1; tentatively, D is TRBD2 (5 bases). This CDR3 is built from 17 residues. Looked up from germline, CDR1 is SGHVS and CDR2 is FQNEAQ. Trimming stripped 4 bases from V and 3 bases from J, with 19 bases between. The CDR3 bases are TGTGCCAGCAGCTCAGACCCACTAGTAGCCCGCTACAATGAGCAGTTCTTC. Translation: CASSSDPLVARYNEQFF. The full variable domain, rest sourced from reference TRBV7-8 and TRBJ2-1, is GAGVSQSPRYKVAKRGQDVALRCDPISGHVSLFWYQQALGQGPEFLTYFQNEAQLDKSGLPSDRFFAERPEGSVSTLKIQRTQQEDSAVYLCASSSDPLVARYNEQFFGPGTRLTVL.

V usage is TRBV6-5 and J usage is TRBJ2-7, with TRBD2 identical over 12 bases. The CDR3 loop spans 16 amino acids. Per germline, CDR1 MNHEY and CDR2 SVGAGI. V shed 6 bases, J shed 3 bases, and the junction held 9 bases outside the gene matches. CDR3 in amino acids: CASSSLAGGPGYEQYF. CDR3 nucleotides: TGTGCCAGCAGCTCCCTAGCGGGAGGGCCCGGCTACGAGCAGTACTTC.

This clonotype has a handful of counts. The chain has TRBV7-6 and TRBJ2-3, with 9 bases lining up with TRBD2. The CDR3 is made up of 18 amino acids. In germline, CDR1 is SGHVS, CDR2 FNYEAQ. V shed 0 bases, J shed 0 bases, and the junction held 7 bases outside the gene matches. This chain's CDR3 is CASSLAGIAGASTDTQYF. CDR3 sequence (DNA): TGTGCCAGCAGCTTAGCGGGCATAGCGGGAGCTAGCACAGATACGCAGTATTTT.

This sequence joins TRBV5-1 and TRBJ1-2; 10 nucleotides match TRBD1. Germline CDR1 SGHRS, CDR2 YFSETQ. J was trimmed by 6 bases and V by 0 bases; bases with no gene match: 2. The CDR3 is made up of 14 amino acids. The CDR3 nucleotides read TGCGCCAGCAGCTTGGAAGGACAGGGGGATGGCTACACCTTC. It codes for CASSLEGQGDGYTF.

The rearrangement uses TRBV20-1 and TRBJ2-3; D is uncertain. CDR1 and CDR2 (germline): DFQATT, SNEGSKA (reference sequence). The CDR3 loop spans 14 amino acids. V was cut by 6 bases and J by 3 bases, with 16 bases left in between. The CDR3 coding sequence is TGCAGTGCCCCCGATTCCCCGGTGACAGATACGCAGTATTTT. Protein sequence: CSAPDSPVTDTQYF.

The sample holds many counts of this clonotype. The chain employs TRBV21-1 and TRBJ2-1; the DNA was not compared with TRBD2, the D call given in the table. TRBV21-1 is an annotated pseudogene. The length of the CDR3 is 15 residues. CDR3 amino acids: CASIGLADSYNEQFF. The DNA for the CDR3 is TGTGCCAGCATAGGACTAGCGGACTCCTACAATGAGCAGTTCTTC.

This clonotype showed up just a few times. The chain carries TRBV9 and TRBJ2-3; TRBD2 might be the D (5 bases). Trimming removed 0 bases from V and 2 bases from J, with 7 bases in between. The germline CDR1 and CDR2 sequences are SGDLS and YYNGEE. The CDR3 runs 14 residues. CDR3 in amino acids: CASSVDGNTDTQYF. In nucleotides, the CDR3 is TGTGCCAGCAGCGTAGACGGGAACACAGATACGCAGTATTTT.

This clonotype has a count of ten or more. CDR3 bases: TGTGCCAGCAGCTTCAACAGTGGGGGAGAGACCCAGTACTTC. Encoded protein: CASSFNSGGETQYF. V and J are TRBV7-9 and TRBJ2-5; D tentatively fits TRBD1 or TRBD2 (5 bases each). Germline loops: CDR1 SEHNR, CDR2 FQNEAQ (reference sequence). Trimming cost V 3 bases and J 4 bases, with 12 bases left between them. The CDR3 contains 14 residues. The full variable domain, in which reference TRBV7-9 and TRBJ2-5 provide the parts outside the CDR3, is DTGVSQNPRHKITKRGQNVTFRCDPISEHNRLYWYRQTLGQGPEFLTYFQNEAQLEKSRLLSDRFSAERPKGSFSTLEIQRTEQGDSAMYLCASSFNSGGETQYFGPGTRLLVL.

This clonotype showed up just a few times. This likely comes from a read error, as the CDR3 has no conserved phenylalanine or tryptophan at its end. The rearrangement links TRBV12-3 or TRBV12-4 to TRBJ2-5; 10 bases fit TRBD1. This CDR3 has 13 amino acids. With 6 bases clipped from V and 5 bases from J, the junction kept 3 bases outside the gene matches. DNA of the CDR3: TGTGCCAGCAGGGGACAGGGGCACGAGACCCAGTACTCC. Translation: CASRGQGHETQYS.

The V gene is TRBV15, the J gene TRBJ2-5, with D perhaps matching TRBD1 (5 bases). CDR3 length: 16 residues. Trimming cost V 0 bases and J 5 bases, with 16 bases left between them. Per germline, CDR1 LNHNV and CDR2 YYDKDF (reference sequence). The CDR3 DNA sequence: TGTGCCACCAGCAGAGAAAGGGCCAGGGCAAGGGAGACCCAGTACTTC. Encoded protein: CATSRERARARETQYF. The whole variable domain, filled in from reference TRBV15 and TRBJ2-5, reads DAMVIQNPRYQVTQFGKPVTLSCSQTLNHNVMYWYQQKSSQAPKLLFHYYDKDFNNEADTPDNFQSRRPNTSFCFLDIRSPGLGDTAMYLCATSRERARARETQYFGPGTRLLVL.

About this clonotype: One base away lies a much larger clone, so this may be a sequencing read error. The CDR3 sequence: CASSWDLSIQYF. The DNA of the CDR3 is TGTGCCAGCAGCTGGGACTTGAGCATTCAGTACTTC. The V call is TRBV11-2, the J call TRBJ2-4, with D perhaps TRBD2 (6 bases). CDR3 length: 12 residues. V was pared by 4 bases and J by 9 bases, with 10 bases between. In germline, CDR1 is SGHAT, CDR2 FQNNGV.

The V and J genes are TRBV6-5 and TRBJ1-1; D call uncertain. Deletions cut 2 bases from V and 0 bases from J, with 19 bases between. The V gene's germline CDR1 is MNHEY and CDR2 SVGAGI. The CDR3 extends over 18 amino acids. The DNA of the CDR3 is TGTGCCAGCAGTTACAGCGCTGCGCCTAAAATAATGAACACTGAAGCTTTCTTT. As protein: CASSYSAAPKIMNTEAFF.

The chain links TRBV7-9 to TRBJ1-1; 11 nucleotides match TRBD1. The length of the CDR3 is 14 residues. Germline-derived CDR1 and CDR2 are SEHNR and FQNEAQ (reference sequence). V lost 3 bases and J lost 11; bases outside the gene matches: 8. CDR3 in DNA: TGTGCCAGCAGCTTCGGGACAGGGGGTACTGCGGCTTTCTTT. This translates into CASSFGTGGTAAFF.

This CDR3 reads CASSLWGRYDYGYTF. CDR3 DNA: TGCGCCAGCAGCTTGTGGGGGCGCTACGACTATGGCTACACCTTC. The chain carries TRBV5-1 and TRBJ1-2; maybe TRBD1 (6 bases). The germline V gene has CDR1 SGHRS and CDR2 YFSETQ. Deletions cut 1 base from V and 3 bases from J, with 13 bases between. This CDR3 is built from 15 residues.

Many counts were recorded for this clonotype. This chain uses TRBV2 with TRBJ2-1; TRBD1 aligns across 10 bases. V shed 3 bases, J shed 15 bases, and the junction held 8 bases outside the gene matches. The CDR3 is 13 amino acids. In germline, CDR1 is SNHLY, CDR2 FYNNEI. For the CDR3, the DNA is TGTGCCAGCAGTGATTTGGGGGACAGGGGTCGGTTCTTC. It yields the protein CASSDLGDRGRFF.

Ten or more counts support this clonotype. The genes are TRBV5-1 and TRBJ2-3; TRBD2 matches at 8 bases. Germline V gene sequence: CDR1 SGHRS, CDR2 YFSETQ. V lost 3 bases to trimming and J lost 4 bases; unmatched junction nucleotides: 7. This CDR3 region has 15 residues. DNA for the CDR3: TGCGCCAGCAGCTGGAGGCGGGAGGCCGCAGATACGCAGTATTTT. Its translation is CASSWRREAADTQYF.

The table lists this clonotype with many counts. This chain joins TRBV27 and TRBJ2-3; TRBD2 matches 11 bases. With 7 bases clipped from V and 7 bases from J, the junction kept 13 bases outside the gene matches. Germline assignment: CDR1 MNHEY and CDR2 SMNVEV (reference sequence). The CDR3 is 16 residues long. Here the CDR3 reads CASTRLGLADSNTQYF. The CDR3 nucleotides read TGTGCCAGCACTCGTTTGGGACTAGCGGACTCTAATACGCAGTATTTT.